This T cell receptor beta chain is drawn from a study of blood T cell repertoires in COVID-19. About the research overall: Specimens from acute and convalescent COVID-19 originated in the United States, Italy and Spain.

Profiled with immunoSEQ multiplex PCR; TCRdb holds only in-frame clones, not every one. The table records fewer than 150,000 clones, 85% of them present only once. The CDR3 is made up of 15 amino acids. Germline CDR1 reads MNHNS; CDR2 reads SASEGT. Trimming stripped 1 base from V and 4 bases from J, with 11 bases between. Material for sequencing was peripheral blood. The clonotype comes from a man aged 50 to 60 with acute or convalescent COVID-19. This chain connects TRBV6-1 to TRBJ1-3, with unresolved D. The CDR3 is CASSEVIQPGNTIYF. CDR3 coding DNA: TGTGCCAGCAGTGAAGTGATACAGCCGGGAAACACCATATATTTT.